This T cell receptor beta chain appears in the sequencing data of a study of blood T cell repertoires in COVID-19. Study-wide background: The United States, Italy and Spain supplied acute and convalescent COVID-19 samples. T cells, B-cell-depleted T cells, or PBMCs supplied cDNA or gDNA.

This CDR3 has 15 residues. CDR1 and CDR2 (germline): SGHVS, FQNEAQ. Trimming cost V 6 bases and J 5 bases, with 16 bases left between them. Authors' data handling: Reference gene primer amplification yielded estimated nucleated cell counts. The table came from immunoSEQ multiplex PCR; TCRdb's copy has only in-frame clones and leaves some out. Clone size and the V and J calls come from that table; the DNA yielded D and trimming. This sample has about 140,000 clones, with 88% found just once. Sequenced sample: peripheral blood. The chain uses TRBV7-8 and TRBJ1-4; TRBD1 is a possible D gene (6 bases). The TCR originated in a woman in her forties or fifties with acute or convalescent COVID-19. In DNA form, the CDR3 reads TGTGCCAGCAGGTCCTCCGGGACAATAAATGAAAAACTGTTTTTT. As protein: CASRSSGTINEKLFF.